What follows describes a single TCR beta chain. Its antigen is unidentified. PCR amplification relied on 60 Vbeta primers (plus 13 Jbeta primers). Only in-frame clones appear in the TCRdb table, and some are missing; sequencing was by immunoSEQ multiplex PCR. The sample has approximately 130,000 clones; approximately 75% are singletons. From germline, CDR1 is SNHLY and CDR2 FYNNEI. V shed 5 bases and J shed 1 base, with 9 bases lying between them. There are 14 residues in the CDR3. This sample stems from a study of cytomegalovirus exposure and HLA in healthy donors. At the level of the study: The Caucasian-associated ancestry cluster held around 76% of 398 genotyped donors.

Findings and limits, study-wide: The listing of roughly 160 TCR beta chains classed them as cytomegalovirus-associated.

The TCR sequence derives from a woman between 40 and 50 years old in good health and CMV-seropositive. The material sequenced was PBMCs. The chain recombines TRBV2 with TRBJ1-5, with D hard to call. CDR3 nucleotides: TGTGCCAGCAGTCCCAGCGGCAGCAATCAGCCCCAGCATTTT. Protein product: CASSPSGSNQPQHF.